The TCR beta chain described here comes from a study of blood T cells in healthy people across ages (dated by TCRdb to the mid-2010s). Concerning the study at large: In model experiments, template switching captured about one uniquely barcoded TCR beta cDNA molecule for every two T cells. The study measured age-related changes in TCR beta repertoire diversity using deep sequencing normalized with unique cDNA molecular identifiers. Donors of different ages were randomly distributed across sequencing lanes to avoid experimental bias. The donors were split into four age groups: young (average about 15 years), middle-aged (about 40), aged (more than 55) and long-lived (roughly 77). Two additional independent replicas of 1 million unique cDNA reads from the same blood draw were analyzed for two donors (one aged 18 to 30 and one aged 80 or older). Overall results and qualifications from the work: Observed TCR beta diversity per million T cells fell roughly linearly with age, and a significant reduction was already apparent by age roughly 40. There was a strong correlation between observed TCR beta diversity and the percentage of naive T cells measured by flow cytometry. Bulk unsorted PBMC profiling prevented conclusive comparison of naive and antigen-experienced compartments. Estimates of total diversity based on one million sequenced T cells were considered lower bounds and underestimates. The CMV infection status of donors was not known, potentially confounding age-related changes in expanded clonotypes. Compared with the aged group, more naive CD4+ T cells, fewer expanded clones and increased TCR diversity were shown by the long-lived group, suggesting age selection.

A note on this clonotype: It has no known antigen specificity. The sample holds no much larger clone one base away, and base qualities are not on file.

Systemically healthy Caucasian individuals from Russia, some 40 in total and aged 6 to 90 years, were included as donors. Each donor gave about 9.2 milliliters of peripheral blood, drawn into EDTA-treated Vacutainer tubes. Ficoll-Paque density-gradient centrifugation was used to isolate PBMCs, with at least 7 million per sample. Trizol reagent was used to extract total RNA from PBMCs, with at least 6 micrograms per sample. Naive CD45RAhigh/CD27high T cell percentages were measured by flow cytometry on a PBMC aliquot from every donor. To prepare the library, 5' RACE was applied. Data came from an Illumina HiSeq 2500. A second about 7 to 12 cycle PCR used a sample-barcoded 5' primer and a J-beta primer mix. Each TCR beta cDNA molecule received a unique molecular identifier from a template-switch 5' adaptor carrying 12 random nucleotides. At least 3 million CDR3-containing paired-end reads were obtained from each sample. All of the RNA was converted into first-strand cDNA using the Mint cDNA synthesis kit, with a TRBC-specific oligonucleotide serving as the primer. Following uracil-DNA glycosylase treatment, all cDNA underwent a first 18-cycle PCR with the universal primers M1SS and BC2_uni_R. On the study's bioinformatics: For normalization, 1 million high-quality reads were randomly selected from each sample, with every read carrying a distinct molecular identifier. Instead of being binned into consensus sequences, reads that shared molecular identifiers were thrown out. CDR3 identification, clonotype clustering and error correction used MiTCR with a Q25 quality threshold and the strictest error-elimination algorithm. A nonparametric unseen species model with Euler transformation was used to estimate a lower bound on total TCR beta diversity. TCRdb trimmed public reads at Q25 via fastp, called clones via MiXCR and kept in-frame beta chains. Each CDR3 protein appears once, grouped with its most common genes and DNA. TCRdb, not the authors, supplied the V and J calls. The sample contains roughly 1,500,000 distinct CDR3 sequences, almost 35% of them found a single time. Of the sample, 10% to 12% falls within the top ten clones.

Via the germline V gene (reference sequence), CDR1 is MNHNY and CDR2 SVGAGI. V lost 8 bases and J lost 2 bases; the stretch between them is 18 bases long. From the cysteine up to the phenylalanine, the CDR3 has a length of 15 residues. Only CDR3 DNA remains: 45 bases, in frame from the first base. The clonotype comes from a woman aged 30 to 39 in good health. This chain is built from TRBV6-6 and TRBJ1-1; the D gene identity is not certain. Sequencing input: blood. Here the CDR3 is given as CASGSNPGINTEAFF. At the DNA level, the sequence is TGTGCCAGCGGTTCTAATCCGGGCATTAACACTGAAGCTTTCTTT.